Below are 2 T cell receptor beta chains sequenced from a single sample in a study of blood T cell repertoires in COVID-19. Sequencing was performed with immunoSEQ multiplex PCR; in TCRdb, only in-frame clones are kept and a portion is missing. The table includes approximately 280,000 clones, about four fifths detected once. The sample taken for sequencing was peripheral blood. These receptor sequences come from a human donor with COVID-19, enrolled during active disease. The donor label of this sample is uncertain.

This sequence joins TRBV13 and TRBJ2-1, with 7 bases aligning to TRBD2. The CDR3 length is 14 residues. Germline values: CDR1 PRHDT, CDR2 FYEKMQ (reference sequence). V lost 5 bases, J lost 9 bases, and 10 bases stayed unmatched. DNA of the CDR3: TGTGCCAGCAGCCAGAAGCGGGAACGTAGTGAGCAGTTCTTC. Residues: CASSQKRERSEQFF.

The chain couples TRBV19 to TRBJ1-4; D is undetermined. Deletions cut 9 bases from V and 2 bases from J, with 10 bases between. CDR3 length: 13 residues. Germline V CDR1 and CDR2: LNHDA, SQIVND (reference sequence). Here the CDR3 DNA reads TGTGCCAGCCGGGTGAACACTAATGAAAAACTGTTTTTT. The encoded protein is CASRVNTNEKLFF.